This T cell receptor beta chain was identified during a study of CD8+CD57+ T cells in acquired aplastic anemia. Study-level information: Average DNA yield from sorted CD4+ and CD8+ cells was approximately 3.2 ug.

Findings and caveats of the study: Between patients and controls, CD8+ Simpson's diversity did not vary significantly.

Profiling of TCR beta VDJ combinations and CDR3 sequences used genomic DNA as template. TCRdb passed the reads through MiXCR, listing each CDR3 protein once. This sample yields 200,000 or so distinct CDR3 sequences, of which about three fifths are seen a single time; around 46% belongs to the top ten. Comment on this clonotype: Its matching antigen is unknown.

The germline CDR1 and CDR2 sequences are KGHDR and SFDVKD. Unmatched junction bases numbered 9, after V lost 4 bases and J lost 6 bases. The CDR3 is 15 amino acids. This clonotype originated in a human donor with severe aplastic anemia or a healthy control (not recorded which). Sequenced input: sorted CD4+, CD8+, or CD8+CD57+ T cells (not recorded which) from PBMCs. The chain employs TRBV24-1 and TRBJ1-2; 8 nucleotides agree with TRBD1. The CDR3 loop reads CATSDRSGGGDGYTF. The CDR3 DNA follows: TGTGCCACCAGTGACCGTTCAGGGGGCGGGGATGGCTACACCTTC.